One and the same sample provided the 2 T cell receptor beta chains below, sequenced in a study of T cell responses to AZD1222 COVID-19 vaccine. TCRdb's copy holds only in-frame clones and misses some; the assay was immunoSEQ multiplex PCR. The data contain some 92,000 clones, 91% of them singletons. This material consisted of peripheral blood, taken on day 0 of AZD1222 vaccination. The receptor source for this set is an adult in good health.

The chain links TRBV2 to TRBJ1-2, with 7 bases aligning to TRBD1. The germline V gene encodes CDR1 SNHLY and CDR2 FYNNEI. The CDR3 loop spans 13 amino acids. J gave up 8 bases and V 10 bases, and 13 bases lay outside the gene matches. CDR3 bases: TGTGCCACTGGACTGGGGCAGGGGGACGGCTACACCTTC. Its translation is CATGLGQGDGYTF.

The CDR3 sequence is CASSLGWDTLSNQPQHF. The CDR3 DNA reads TGTGCCAGCAGCTTAGGCTGGGACACCCTTAGCAATCAGCCCCAGCATTTT. The chain links TRBV7-8 to TRBJ1-5; TRBD1 is a possible D gene (6 bases). Germline-derived CDR1 and CDR2 are SGHVS and FQNEAQ. CDR3 size: 17 residues. V lost 1 base and J 0 bases, leaving 13 bases between the germline ends.